The 24 T cell receptor beta chains below all came from one sample that was sequenced in a study of Ad26.COV2.S vaccination and SARS-CoV-2 variants. Treatment: roughly 19 received Ad26.COV2.S at low or high dose, single or two shots; about 5 received placebo; per-sample allocation not given. After the first vaccine or placebo injection, samples were drawn on day 63. Sequenced by immunoSEQ multiplex PCR; TCRdb stores in-frame clones only, minus some. In the table there are over 400,000 clones, 89% of which are singletons. The specimen comprised peripheral blood, sampled in a trial of Ad26.COV2.S vaccine versus placebo. These receptors originate from a person aged 18-60 years who received the Ad26.COV2.S COVID-19 vaccine or a placebo.

The chain joins TRBV11-2 to TRBJ2-3; 7 bases align to TRBD1. The CDR3 is made up of 13 amino acids. Germline lookup yields CDR1 SGHAT and CDR2 FQNNGV. Trimming took 6 bases from V and 6 from J; bases not matched to a gene: 6. The DNA for the CDR3 is TGTGCCAGCAGGCACGAAGGGGGCGATACGCAGTATTTT. It yields the protein CASRHEGGDTQYF. The entire variable domain, with the rest obtained from reference TRBV11-2 and TRBJ2-3, is as follows: EAGVAQSPRYKIIEKRQSVAFWCNPISGHATLYWYQQILGQGPKLLIQFQNNGVVDDSQLPKDRFSAERLKGVDSTLKIQPAKLEDSAVYLCASRHEGGDTQYFGPGTRLTVL.

The CDR3 DNA reads TGTGCCAGCAGGACATTAGGGAGAGAAAACACCATATATTTT. This encodes CASRTLGRENTIYF. The chain links TRBV11-2 to TRBJ1-3; D is undetermined. The CDR3 runs 14 residues. Germline V gene data show CDR1 as SGHAT and CDR2 as FQNNGV. V lost 6 bases to trimming and J lost 6 bases, with 15 bases between them.

The gene calls are TRBV12-5 and TRBJ2-3; 9 bases line up with TRBD2. The CDR3 has 14 residues. Trimming cost V 5 bases and J 9 bases; bases outside gene matches: 9. In germline, CDR1 is LGHNT, CDR2 FRNRAP. The CDR3, as DNA: TGTGCTAGTGGTCTTGGCCTAGCGGGGACCACGCAGTATTTT. This codes for CASGLGLAGTTQYF.

The V gene is TRBV11-2, the J gene TRBJ1-5; maybe TRBD1 (5 bases). The CDR3 loop spans 16 amino acids. Germline V gene lookup returns CDR1 SGHAT and CDR2 FQNNGV. Trimming pared 2 bases from V and 0 bases from J, leaving 11 bases between. The CDR3 sequence is CASSLSGNPSNQPQHF. As DNA, the CDR3 is TGTGCCAGCAGCTTATCAGGGAACCCTAGCAATCAGCCCCAGCATTTT.

This chain connects TRBV19 to TRBJ1-2, with a weak D call TRBD1 (6 bases). V lost 5 bases to trimming and J lost 5 bases, with 18 bases between them. Germline values: CDR1 LNHDA, CDR2 SQIVND (reference sequence). The length of the CDR3 is 15 residues. The CDR3 is CASSWGPFFGYGYTF. The CDR3 DNA follows: TGTGCCAGTAGTTGGGGGCCATTCTTCGGGTATGGCTACACCTTC. The variable domain in full, with the rest retrieved from reference TRBV19 and TRBJ1-2, is DGGITQSPKYLFRKEGQNVTLSCEQNLNHDAMYWYRQDPGQGLRLIYYSQIVNDFQKGDIAEGYSVSREKKESFPLTVTSAQKNPTAFYLCASSWGPFFGYGYTFGSGTRLTVV.

The J gene is TRBJ1-1, the V gene TRBV4-3, with 7 positions matching TRBD1. The CDR3 has 14 residues. The germline V gene encodes CDR1 LGHNA and CDR2 YSLEER. The J segment lost 3 bases and the V segment lost 3 bases, leaving 4 bases of the junction unmatched. CDR3 sequence: CASSHRDRDTEAFF. The CDR3 coding sequence is TGCGCCAGCAGCCACCGCGACAGGGACACTGAAGCTTTCTTT.

This clone showed up just once. The J gene is TRBJ1-5, the V gene TRBV5-1; D ambiguous. CDR1 is SGHRS and CDR2 is YFSETQ in the germline V gene. CDR3 length: 13 amino acids. V lost 0 bases to trimming and J lost 5 bases, with 6 bases between them. CDR3 DNA: TGCGCCAGCAGCTTGGGAGTCGATCAGCCCCAGCATTTT. Encoded protein: CASSLGVDQPQHF.

The J gene is TRBJ1-1, the V gene TRBV5-1; TRBD1 aligns across 7 bases. There are 14 residues in the CDR3. The germline V gene has CDR1 SGHRS and CDR2 YFSETQ. With V trimmed by 0 bases and J by 4 bases, 3 bases remained unmatched. The chain's CDR3 is CASSLGQGFTEAFF. DNA for the CDR3: TGCGCCAGCAGCTTGGGACAGGGTTTCACTGAAGCTTTCTTT.

The CDR3 sequence: CASIHRDGQPQHF. CDR3 DNA: TGTGCCAGTATCCACAGGGATGGACAGCCCCAGCATTTT. The chain couples TRBV19 to TRBJ1-5, with D perhaps TRBD1 (6 bases). Trimming shortened V by 7 bases and J by 7 bases, and 14 bases separated the two germline ends. The CDR3 has 13 residues. Germline V gene lookup returns CDR1 LNHDA and CDR2 SQIVND (reference sequence).

This chain uses TRBV18 with TRBJ1-2; 7 nucleotides agree with TRBD1. Germline CDR1 is KGHSH and CDR2 is LQKENI. V trimming: 2 bases; J trimming: 4 bases; junction bases outside the gene matches: 19. The CDR3 consists of 19 residues. The CDR3 nucleotides are TGTGCCAGCTCACCAGCCCGACAGGGAAGGGGTTATAGCGCCTATGGCTACACCTTC. Protein product: CASSPARQGRGYSAYGYTF. Variable domain in full (rest from reference TRBV18 and TRBJ1-2): NAGVMQNPRHLVRRRGQEARLRCSPMKGHSHVYWYRQLPEEGLKFMVYLQKENIIDESGMPKERFSAEFPKEGPSILRIQQVVRGDSAAYFCASSPARQGRGYSAYGYTFGSGTRLTVV.

The chain recombines TRBV5-4 with TRBJ1-1; D is unclear. Trimming cost V 0 bases and J 5 bases, with 11 bases left between them. CDR3 length: 14 amino acids. The germline CDR1 and CDR2 sequences are SGHNT and YYREEE (reference sequence). The CDR3 loop reads CASSLGGRRTEAFF. The CDR3 nucleotides are TGTGCCAGCAGCTTGGGCGGGCGCCGGACTGAAGCTTTCTTT.

The chain has TRBV5-6 and TRBJ2-4; 9 nucleotides align to TRBD2. The CDR3 has 15 amino acids. From germline, CDR1 is SGHDT and CDR2 YYEEEE. Unmatched junction bases numbered 15, after V lost 2 bases and J lost 15 bases. Here the CDR3 reads CASSLNGAPSGIVYF. The CDR3 nucleotides read TGTGCCAGCAGCTTAAACGGAGCTCCTAGCGGGATTGTGTACTTC.

The chain employs TRBV4-3 and TRBJ1-3, with D possibly matching TRBD1 (5 bases). The CDR3 spans 17 residues. The V end was cut by 1 base, the J end by 0 bases, with 13 bases between. Germline V gene lookup returns CDR1 LGHNA and CDR2 YSLEER. The CDR3: CASSQAGAAFSGNTIYF. Here the CDR3 DNA reads TGCGCCAGCAGCCAAGCTGGGGCTGCCTTCTCTGGAAACACCATATATTTT.

The rearrangement uses TRBV11-2 and TRBJ1-2, with 9 bases aligning to TRBD1. Germline CDR1 SGHAT, CDR2 FQNNGV. CDR3 length equals 16 residues. With 1 base clipped from V and 5 bases from J, the junction kept 8 bases outside the gene matches. Here the CDR3 reads CASSLGVGQGEYGYTF. The CDR3 DNA is TGTGCCAGCAGCTTAGGGGTGGGACAGGGCGAGTATGGCTACACCTTC.

DNA of the CDR3: TGTGCCAGTAGTATTTGGAGTACGAACACCGGGGAGCTGTTTTTT. Translated, it gives CASSIWSTNTGELFF. V is TRBV19 and J is TRBJ2-2; D uncertain. In germline, CDR1 is LNHDA, CDR2 SQIVND (reference sequence). With 3 bases removed from V and 0 bases from J, the gap between germline ends came to 8 bases. The CDR3 is made up of 15 amino acids.

The gene calls are TRBV19 and TRBJ1-2, with no clear D. The CDR3 spans 15 residues. The V and J ends lost 3 bases and 4 bases respectively, with 15 bases between them. Germline values: CDR1 LNHDA, CDR2 SQIVND (reference sequence). The CDR3 region has the DNA TGTGCCAGTAGTATGCCGGGTGACCTTACCTATGGCTACACCTTC. Its protein product is CASSMPGDLTYGYTF.

In its sample, this clone was seen once. The chain recombines TRBV19 with TRBJ2-7; a weak D match, TRBD1 (5 bases). This CDR3 is 13 amino acids long. V lost 7 bases and J lost 0, with 10 bases in between. Germline loops: CDR1 LNHDA, CDR2 SQIVND (reference sequence). CDR3 amino acids: CASMDTTSYEQYV. Written as DNA, the CDR3 is TGTGCCAGTATGGACACCACCTCCTACGAGCAGTACGTC.

This clone was detected only once. This chain uses TRBV15 with TRBJ1-4, with 8 bases aligning to TRBD1. With 5 bases clipped from V and 10 bases from J, the junction kept 6 bases outside the gene matches. The germline V gene has CDR1 LNHNV and CDR2 YYDKDF (reference sequence). CDR3 size: 13 residues. For the CDR3, the DNA is TGTGCCACCAGCGGACAGGGTGTAGGAAAACTGTTTTTT. Its translation: CATSGQGVGKLFF.

Points on this clone: Other DNA sequences from this sample encode an identical CDR3 as well. This chain links TRBV5-1 with TRBJ2-6; D is uncertain. CDR3 size: 14 residues. V was clipped by 5 bases and J by 1 base, with 7 bases between them. CDR1 SGHRS and CDR2 YFSETQ come from the germline V gene. This chain's CDR3 is CASRPLSGANVLTF. In DNA form, the CDR3 reads TGCGCCAGCAGACCCCTATCTGGGGCCAACGTCCTGACTTTC.

A single count supports this clone. J is TRBJ1-6 and V is TRBV7-9; D perhaps matches TRBD1 (6 bases). V lost 3 bases and J lost 13, with 13 bases in between. CDR1 and CDR2 from the germline V gene are SEHNR and FQNEAQ (reference sequence). The CDR3 runs 13 residues. The CDR3 region is CASSFRDMSPLHF. DNA for the CDR3: TGTGCCAGCAGCTTCCGGGACATGTCGCCCCTCCACTTT. Drawing the rest from reference TRBV7-9 and TRBJ1-6, the complete variable domain is DTGVSQNPRHKITKRGQNVTFRCDPISEHNRLYWYRQTLGQGPEFLTYFQNEAQLEKSRLLSDRFSAERPKGSFSTLEIQRTEQGDSAMYLCASSFRDMSPLHFGNGTRLTVT.

The chain has TRBV5-1 and TRBJ2-3; a possible D gene is TRBD1 (5 bases). The CDR3 covers 15 residues. Germline V lookup: CDR1 SGHRS, CDR2 YFSETQ. The V end lost 4 bases, the J end lost 5 bases, and 17 bases lay between the germline ends. As DNA, the CDR3 is TGCGCCAGCAGCCCGGAAGGCAGGGCGAAAGATACGCAGTATTTT. This codes for CASSPEGRAKDTQYF.

The CDR3: CASSIDGGQFTGELFF. CDR3 DNA: TGTGCCAGTAGTATAGATGGGGGACAGTTCACCGGGGAGCTGTTTTTT. The chain is built from TRBV19 and TRBJ2-2, with 7 positions matching TRBD1. This CDR3 has 16 residues. V lost 0 bases to trimming and J lost 4 bases; unmatched junction nucleotides: 5. Germline V gene data show CDR1 as LNHDA and CDR2 as SQIVND (reference sequence).

The rearrangement uses TRBV7-3 and TRBJ1-1; D uncertain. V was cut by 2 bases and J by 5 bases, with 9 bases left in between. Germline loops: CDR1 SGHTA, CDR2 FQGTGA. This CDR3 comprises 13 residues. The CDR3 here is CASSLYQRTEAFF. The CDR3 DNA follows: TGTGCCAGCAGCTTATATCAGAGGACTGAAGCTTTCTTT.

This chain uses TRBV9 with TRBJ2-3; D tentatively fits TRBD1 or TRBD2 (5 bases each). The ends were cut back, 2 bases at V and 1 base at J, with 14 bases in the middle. Germline loops: CDR1 SGDLS, CDR2 YYNGEE. The CDR3 has 16 residues. The CDR3 is CASSVSGAIRTDTQYF. The DNA for the CDR3 is TGTGCCAGCAGCGTCTCCGGGGCGATACGCACAGATACGCAGTATTTT.